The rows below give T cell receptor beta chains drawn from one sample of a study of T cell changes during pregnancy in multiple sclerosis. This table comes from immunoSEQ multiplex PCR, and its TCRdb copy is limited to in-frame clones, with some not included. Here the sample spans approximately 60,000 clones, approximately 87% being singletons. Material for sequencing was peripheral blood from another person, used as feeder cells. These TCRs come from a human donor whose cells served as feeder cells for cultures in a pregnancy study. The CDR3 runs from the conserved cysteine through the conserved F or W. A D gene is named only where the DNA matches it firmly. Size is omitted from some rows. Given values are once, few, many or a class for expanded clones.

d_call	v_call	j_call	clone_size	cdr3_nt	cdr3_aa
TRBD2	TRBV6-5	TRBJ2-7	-	TGTGCCAGCAGTTACTCCGGGACCGGGAGGGGGGTCGAGCAGTACTTC	CASSYSGTGRGVEQYF
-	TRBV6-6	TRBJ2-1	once	TGTGCCAGCGGACTACTAAGGCATGAGCAGTTCTTC	CASGLLRHEQFF
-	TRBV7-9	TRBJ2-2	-	TGTGCCAGCTCTCTGGACAGTCTTAAAACGAACACCGGGGAGCTGTTTTTT	CASSLDSLKTNTGELFF
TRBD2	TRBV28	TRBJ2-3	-	TGTGCCAGCACCGAAACCGGACTAGCGGGGGTCACAGATACGCAGTATTTT	CASTETGLAGVTDTQYF
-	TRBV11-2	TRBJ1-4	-	TGTGCCAGCAGCTTAGGGCTTTCTAATGAAAAACTGTTTTTT	CASSLGLSNEKLFF
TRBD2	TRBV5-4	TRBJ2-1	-	TGTGCCAGCAGCTTGCGGACTAGCAATGAGCAGTTCTTC	CASSLRTSNEQFF
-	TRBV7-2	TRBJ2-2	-	TGTGCCAGCAGCTTAGCGTCGTTGAGGGAGAACACCGGGGAGCTGTTTTTT	CASSLASLRENTGELFF
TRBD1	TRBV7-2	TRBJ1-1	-	TGTGCCAGCAGCTTAGCGCCCAGGGGGCTGAACACTGAAGCTTTCTTT	CASSLAPRGLNTEAFF
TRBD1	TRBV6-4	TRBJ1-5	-	TGTGCCAGCAGTGACTCGAGAAAACAGGGGAAAGGACGTAGCAATCAGCCCCAGCATTTT	CASSDSRKQGKGRSNQPQHF
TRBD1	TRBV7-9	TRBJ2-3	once	TGTGCCAGCAGCTTAGCGGGACAGGGGGCAGATACGCAGTATTTT	CASSLAGQGADTQYF
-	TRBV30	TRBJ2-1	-	TGTGCCTGGAACAGGGTAAATGAGCAGTTCTTC	CAWNRVNEQFF
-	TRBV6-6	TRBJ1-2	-	TGTGTCAGCATCTGGTTGGGGGGCTACACCTTC	CVSIWLGGYTF
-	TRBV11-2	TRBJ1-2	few	TGTGCCAGCAGCTCGGGACTCCTCTATGGCTACACCTTC	CASSSGLLYGYTF
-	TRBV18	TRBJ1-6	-	TGTGCCAGCTCACCACCCGGGACAAATAATTCACCCCTCCACTTT	CASSPPGTNNSPLHF
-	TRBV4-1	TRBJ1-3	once	TGCGCCAGCAGCCACCGGACACCTAACAACTCTGGAAACACCATATATTTT	CASSHRTPNNSGNTIYF
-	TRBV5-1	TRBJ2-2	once	TGCGCCAGCAGCTTGGATCTCGGCACCGGGGAGCTGTTTTTT	CASSLDLGTGELFF
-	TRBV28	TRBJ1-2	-	TGTGCCAGCTACCTTTCGGGCTATGGCTACACCTTC	CASYLSGYGYTF
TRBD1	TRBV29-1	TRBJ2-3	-	TGCAGCGTTGAAGGGGGACAGGGGTCAGATACGCAGTATTTT	CSVEGGQGSDTQYF
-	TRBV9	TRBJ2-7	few	TGTGCCAGCAGCTTAAGGGGGACACCCTTCCACGAGCAGTACTTC	CASSLRGTPFHEQYF
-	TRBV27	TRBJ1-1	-	TGTGCCAGCAGTTCGGACAGACTGAACACTGAAGCTTTCTTT	CASSSDRLNTEAFF
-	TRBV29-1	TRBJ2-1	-	TGCAGCGCAACAAAAACGGTGGGGGACACACCGAATGAGCAGTTCTTC	CSATKTVGDTPNEQFF
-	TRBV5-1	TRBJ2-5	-	TGCGCCAGCAGCCCCCAGGGTGGTCAAGAGACCCAGTACTTC	CASSPQGGQETQYF
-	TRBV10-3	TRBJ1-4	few	TGTGCCACCCAAACCTCGGACGGGAATGAAAAACTGTTTTTT	CATQTSDGNEKLFF
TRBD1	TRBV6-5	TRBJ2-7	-	TGTGCCAGCAGACCTCAGGGGGCAGACAACGAGCAGTACTTC	CASRPQGADNEQYF
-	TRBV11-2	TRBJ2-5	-	TGTGCCAGCAGCTTAGTTTACGAGGGGGGTCAAGAGACCCAGTACTTC	CASSLVYEGGQETQYF
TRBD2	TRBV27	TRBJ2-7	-	TGTGCCAGCAGAACCAGCGGGGGGTTTGGGTGGGAGCAGTACTTC	CASRTSGGFGWEQYF
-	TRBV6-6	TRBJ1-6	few	TGTGCCAGCAGTTCCTCACCCCTCCACTTT	CASSSSPLHF
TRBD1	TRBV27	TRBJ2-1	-	TGTGCCAGCAGTTTGGACAGGCCCTCCTACAATGAGCAGTTCTTC	CASSLDRPSYNEQFF
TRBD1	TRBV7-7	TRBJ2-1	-	TGTGCCAGCAGCTTAGGGACAGGACCAAACAATGAGCAGTTCTTC	CASSLGTGPNNEQFF
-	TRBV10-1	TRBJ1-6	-	TGCGCCAGCAGTGGGGGGGGGCCTCGCGGATGTTCACCCCTCCACTTT	CASSGGGPRGCSPLHF
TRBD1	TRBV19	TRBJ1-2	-	TGTGCCAGTAACTTCATCGGGACAGGGAATGGCTACACCTTC	CASNFIGTGNGYTF
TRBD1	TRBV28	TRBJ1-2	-	TGTGCCAGCAGGGTCTTAGACAGGGCGCGCTATGGCTACACCTTC	CASRVLDRARYGYTF
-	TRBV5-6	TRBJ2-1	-	TGTGCCAGCAGCTTGTTCGGGGCCTGGAGCTCCTACAATGAGCAGTTCTTC	CASSLFGAWSSYNEQFF
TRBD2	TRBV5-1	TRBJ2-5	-	TGCGCCAGCAGCCGGGCAGCGGGAGCCGTAGAGACCCAGTACTTC	CASSRAAGAVETQYF
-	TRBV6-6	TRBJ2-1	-	TGTGCCAGCAGTCGACAGGATCAGCAGTTCTTC	CASSRQDQQFF
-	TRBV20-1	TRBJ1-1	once	TGCAGTGCTAGTGTGGGAAAAGCTTTCTTT	CSASVGKAFF
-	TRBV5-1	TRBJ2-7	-	TGCGCCAGCAGCTTACCTTCAGGAACCTACGAGCAGTACTTC	CASSLPSGTYEQYF
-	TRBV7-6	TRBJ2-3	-	TGTGCCAGCAGGCAATTCGCTTTTGGGGGTACAGATACGCAGTATTTT	CASRQFAFGGTDTQYF
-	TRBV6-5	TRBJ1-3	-	TGTGCCAGCAGTTCGGGATCCTACTCTGGAAACACCATATATTTT	CASSSGSYSGNTIYF
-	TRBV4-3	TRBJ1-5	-	TGCGCCAGCAGCCAAGACAGGGTTAGCAATCAGCCCCAGCATTTT	CASSQDRVSNQPQHF
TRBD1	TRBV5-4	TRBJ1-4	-	TGTGCCAGCAGCATAAGACAGGGGGGACATGAAAAACTGTTTTTT	CASSIRQGGHEKLFF
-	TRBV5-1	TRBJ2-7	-	TGCGCCAGCAGCTTGGCGCCCAAGGGGGTAGGAAACGAGCAGTACTTC	CASSLAPKGVGNEQYF
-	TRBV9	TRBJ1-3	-	TGTGCCAGCAACGGGGAATCTGGAAACACCATATATTTT	CASNGESGNTIYF
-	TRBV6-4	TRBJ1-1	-	TGTGCCAGCACTGAAGGGTGGGAGACTGAAGCTTTCTTT	CASTEGWETEAFF
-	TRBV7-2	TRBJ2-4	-	TGTGCCAGCAGCTTTGGGGCGCGATTCGGGAACATTCAGTACTTC	CASSFGARFGNIQYF
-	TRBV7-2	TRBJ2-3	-	TGTGCCAGCAGCTTGGATAGAGGAGTACCTAGCACAGATACGCAGTATTTT	CASSLDRGVPSTDTQYF
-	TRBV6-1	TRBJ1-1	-	TGTGCCAGCATAAGCTACAGCAGTATCACTGAAGCTTTCTTT	CASISYSSITEAFF
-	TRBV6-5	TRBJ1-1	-	TGTGCCAGCAGCCGACAAAAGGCCTACACTGAAGCTTTCTTT	CASSRQKAYTEAFF
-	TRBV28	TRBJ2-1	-	TGTGCCAGCACCTCAGGGGGGCGGGAGGACTCCTACAATGAGCAGTTCTTC	CASTSGGREDSYNEQFF
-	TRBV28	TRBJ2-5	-	TGTGCCAGCACAGCCCCTGTGATAGAGACCCAGTACTTC	CASTAPVIETQYF
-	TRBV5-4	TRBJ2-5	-	TGTGCCAGCACATCCACCCCTCAGGGGAGAGAGACCCAGTACTTC	CASTSTPQGRETQYF
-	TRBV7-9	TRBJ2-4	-	TGTGCCAGCAGCTCCGAAGCCAAAAACATTCAGTACTTC	CASSSEAKNIQYF
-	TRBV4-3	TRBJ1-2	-	TGCGCCAGCAGCCACCGGCGAGGAATGGAGGGAGCCAACTATGGCTACACCTTC	CASSHRRGMEGANYGYTF
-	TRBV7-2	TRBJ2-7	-	TGTGCCAGCAGCTTAGCGGCAGGGGTCGAGCAGTACTTC	CASSLAAGVEQYF
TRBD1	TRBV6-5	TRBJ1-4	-	TGTGCCAGCAGACCAGACAGGGCAGTCGGACTGTTTTTT	CASRPDRAVGLFF
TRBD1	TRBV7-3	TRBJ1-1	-	TGTGCCAGCAGCCCCGACAGGGGCTCTGAAGCTTTCTTT	CASSPDRGSEAFF
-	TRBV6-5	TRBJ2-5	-	TGTGCCAGCAGGACCGCGGAAGAGACCCAGTACTTC	CASRTAEETQYF
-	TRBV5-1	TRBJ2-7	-	TGCGCCAGCAGCTTGGACGGACAAACCTACGAGCAGTACTTC	CASSLDGQTYEQYF
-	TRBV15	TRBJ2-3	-	TGTGCCACCAGCAGAGGTGATCCCACAGATACGCAGTATTTT	CATSRGDPTDTQYF